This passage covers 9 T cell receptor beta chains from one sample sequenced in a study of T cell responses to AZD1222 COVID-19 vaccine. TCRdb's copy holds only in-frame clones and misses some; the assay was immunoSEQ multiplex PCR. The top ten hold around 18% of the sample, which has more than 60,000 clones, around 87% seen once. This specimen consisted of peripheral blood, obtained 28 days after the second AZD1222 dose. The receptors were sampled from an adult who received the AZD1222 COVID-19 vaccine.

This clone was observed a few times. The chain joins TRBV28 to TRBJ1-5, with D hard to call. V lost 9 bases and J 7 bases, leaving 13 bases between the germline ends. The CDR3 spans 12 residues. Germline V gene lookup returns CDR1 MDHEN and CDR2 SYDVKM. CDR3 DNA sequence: TGTGCCAGTACAACGGGTGGGCAGCCCCAGCATTTT. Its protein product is CASTTGGQPQHF. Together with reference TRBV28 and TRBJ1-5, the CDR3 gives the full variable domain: DVKVTQSSRYLVKRTGEKVFLECVQDMDHENMFWYRQDPGLGLRLIYFSYDVKMKEKGDIPEGYSVSREKKERFSLILESASTNQTSMYLCASTTGGQPQHFGDGTRLSIL.

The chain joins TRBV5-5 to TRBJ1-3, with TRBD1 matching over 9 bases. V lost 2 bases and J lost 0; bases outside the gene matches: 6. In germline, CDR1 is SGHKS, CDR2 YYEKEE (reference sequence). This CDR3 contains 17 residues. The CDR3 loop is CASSFTGTGRSGNTIYF. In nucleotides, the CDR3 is TGTGCCAGCAGCTTTACCGGGACAGGGCGCTCTGGAAACACCATATATTTT. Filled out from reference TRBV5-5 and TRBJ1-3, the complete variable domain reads DAGVTQSPTHLIKTRGQQVTLRCSPISGHKSVSWYQQVLGQGPQFIFQYYEKEERGRGNFPDRFSARQFPNYSSELNVNALLLGDSALYLCASSFTGTGRSGNTIYFGEGSWLTVV.

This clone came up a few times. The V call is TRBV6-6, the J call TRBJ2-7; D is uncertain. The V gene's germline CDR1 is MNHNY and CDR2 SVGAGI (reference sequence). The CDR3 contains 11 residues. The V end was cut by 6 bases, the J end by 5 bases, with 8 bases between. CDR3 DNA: TGTGCCAGCAGCAAAAGGGACGAGCAGTACTTC. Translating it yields CASSKRDEQYF.

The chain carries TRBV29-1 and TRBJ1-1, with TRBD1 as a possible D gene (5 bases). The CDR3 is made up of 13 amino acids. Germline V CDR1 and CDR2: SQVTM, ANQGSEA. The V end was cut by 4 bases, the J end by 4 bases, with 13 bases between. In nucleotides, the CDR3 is TGCAGCGTTGGGTCCGGCAGGGCCACTGAAGCTTTCTTT. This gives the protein CSVGSGRATEAFF.

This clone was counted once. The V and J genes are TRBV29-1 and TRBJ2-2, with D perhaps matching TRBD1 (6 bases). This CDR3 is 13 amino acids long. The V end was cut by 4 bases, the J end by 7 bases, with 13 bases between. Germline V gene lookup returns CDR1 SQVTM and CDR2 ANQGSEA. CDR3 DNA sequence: TGCAGCGTTGCGTCAGGGGCGGACGGGGAGCTGTTTTTT. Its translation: CSVASGADGELFF.

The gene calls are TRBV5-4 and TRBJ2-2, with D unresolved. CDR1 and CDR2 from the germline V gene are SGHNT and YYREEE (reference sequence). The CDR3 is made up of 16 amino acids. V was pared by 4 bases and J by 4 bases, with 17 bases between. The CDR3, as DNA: TGTGCCAGCAGCCCCCAGAGTCCCTCGGGCACCGGGGAGCTGTTTTTT. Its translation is CASSPQSPSGTGELFF.

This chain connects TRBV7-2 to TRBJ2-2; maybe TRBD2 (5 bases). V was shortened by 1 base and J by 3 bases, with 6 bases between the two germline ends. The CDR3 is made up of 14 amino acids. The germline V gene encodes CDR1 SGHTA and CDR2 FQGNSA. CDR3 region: CASSLVRDTGELFF. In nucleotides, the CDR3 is TGTGCCAGCAGCTTAGTGAGGGACACCGGGGAGCTGTTTTTT.

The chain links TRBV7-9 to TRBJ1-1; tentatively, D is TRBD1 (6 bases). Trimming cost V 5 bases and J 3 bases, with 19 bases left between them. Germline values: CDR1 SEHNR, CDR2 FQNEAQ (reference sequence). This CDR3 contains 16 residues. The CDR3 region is CASSPADWQGYTEAFF. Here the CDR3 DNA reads TGTGCCAGCAGCCCAGCCGATTGGCAGGGGTACACTGAAGCTTTCTTT. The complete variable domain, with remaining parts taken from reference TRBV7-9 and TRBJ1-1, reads DTGVSQNPRHKITKRGQNVTFRCDPISEHNRLYWYRQTLGQGPEFLTYFQNEAQLEKSRLLSDRFSAERPKGSFSTLEIQRTEQGDSAMYLCASSPADWQGYTEAFFGQGTRLTVV.

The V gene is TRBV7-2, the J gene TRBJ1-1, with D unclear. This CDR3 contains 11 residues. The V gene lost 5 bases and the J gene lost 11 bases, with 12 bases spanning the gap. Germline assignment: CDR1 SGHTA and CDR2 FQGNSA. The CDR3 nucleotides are TGTGCCAGCAGCCCCTTTTTAGTGGCTTTCTTT. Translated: CASSPFLVAFF.